This entry describes one TCR beta chain. The data stem from a study of memory CD4+ T cells and cytomegalovirus serostatus. Single viable CD3+CD4+CD8-CD45RO+ cells were sorted as the memory CD4+ T cells. How the authors handled the data: After removing out-of-frame reads, around 2.2 million distinct TCRbeta sequences remained. Profiled with immunoSEQ multiplex PCR; TCRdb holds only in-frame clones, not every one. Clone size and V and J calls were adopted from that table, with D and trimming inferred from the DNA. The table shows approximately 44,000 clones, with approximately 82% occurring only once. Trimming left V 1 base short and J 4 bases short, with 10 bases between. CDR1 is LGHNA, CDR2 YNFKEQ, per germline. This CDR3 has 14 amino acids.

The sequenced sample was memory CD4+ T cells from blood. The chain couples TRBV4-2 to TRBJ2-5, with a tentative D call TRBD2 (6 bases). This TCR was sampled from an adult in good health and CMV-seronegative. The CDR3 reads CASSQGGSGETQYF. CDR3 in DNA: TGTGCCAGCAGCCAAGGTGGTAGCGGAGAGACCCAGTACTTC.